Below, 25 T cell receptor beta chains from the same sample are listed, as sequenced in a study of T cells in Graves' hyperthyroidism and ophthalmopathy. RNA transcripts provided the source from which TCR beta CDR3 regions were amplified. First-round RT-PCR of the TCR CDR3 relied on the HTBI primer set. TCRdb fed the multiplex PCR reads into MiXCR, producing one record per CDR3 protein. The table includes under 400,000 distinct CDR3 sequences, around 18% detected once. The sample comprised blood. The receptors come from a woman in her thirties or forties with Graves' ophthalmopathy.

This clonotype was picked up many times. The rearrangement links TRBV7-9 to TRBJ2-7; D may correspond to TRBD1 or TRBD2 (5 bases each). Trimming removed 2 bases at V and 3 bases at J, with 20 bases between. Germline V gene lookup returns CDR1 SEHNR and CDR2 FQNEAQ (reference sequence). The CDR3 is made up of 17 amino acids. The CDR3 is CASSLLVEGSAYYEQYF. In DNA form, the CDR3 reads TGTGCCAGCAGCTTACTGGTTGAGGGGTCAGCATACTACGAGCAGTACTTC.

This clonotype was seen many times. The rearrangement links TRBV6-2 or TRBV6-3 to TRBJ2-7, with 7 bases matching TRBD2. Germline V gives CDR1 MNHEY, CDR2 SVGEGT. The CDR3 sequence is 15 residues long. J gave up 2 bases and V 2 bases, and 6 bases lay outside the gene matches. The CDR3 reads CASSYPGLRTYEQYF. DNA for the CDR3: TGTGCCAGCAGTTACCCGGGACTACGAACCTACGAGCAGTACTTC.

This clonotype was seen more than once but under ten times. This sequence joins TRBV7-9 and TRBJ2-7; a weak D match, TRBD2 (6 bases). Trimming pared 5 bases from V and 6 bases from J, leaving 17 bases between. Germline CDR1 reads SEHNR; CDR2 reads FQNEAQ (reference sequence). This CDR3 is 14 amino acids long. This CDR3 is CASSTIAASAEQYF. CDR3 bases: TGTGCCAGCAGCACAATAGCGGCTTCGGCCGAGCAGTACTTC.

This clonotype was counted at least ten times. The rearrangement uses TRBV18 and TRBJ2-7; 11 bases agree with TRBD1. CDR3 length: 13 amino acids. CDR1 is KGHSH and CDR2 is LQKENI in the germline V gene. The J segment lost 2 bases and the V segment lost 8 bases, leaving 2 bases of the junction unmatched. The CDR3 region has the DNA TGTGCCAGCACGGGACAGGGGGCCTACGAGCAGTACTTC. Its translation is CASTGQGAYEQYF.

Ten or more counts support this clonotype. This rearrangement joins TRBV6-5 to TRBJ1-2, with TRBD1 matching over 8 bases. This CDR3 comprises 13 residues. Germline V gives CDR1 MNHEY, CDR2 SVGAGI. V shed 3 bases, J shed 8 bases, and the junction held 5 bases outside the gene matches. The CDR3 region is CASSYYGQGGYTF. The CDR3 bases are TGTGCCAGCAGTTATTATGGACAGGGAGGCTACACCTTC.

This clonotype was recorded at least ten times. The CDR3 spells CASSDGGRANEQYF. CDR3 DNA: TGCGCCAGCAGTGACGGCGGGAGGGCCAACGAGCAGTACTTC. The chain carries TRBV10-1 and TRBJ2-7; the match to TRBD2 covers 9 bases. V shed 3 bases, J shed 5 bases, and the junction held 5 bases outside the gene matches. The CDR3 has 14 amino acids. Germline CDR1 and CDR2: WNHNN and SYGVQD (reference sequence).

This clonotype was recorded many times. The rearrangement uses TRBV28 and TRBJ2-2; 9 bases match TRBD1. CDR1 MDHEN and CDR2 SYDVKM come from the germline V gene. Trimming cost V 6 bases and J 5 bases; bases outside gene matches: 4. The length of the CDR3 is 14 residues. CDR3 nucleotide sequence: TGTGCCAGCAGGGGGACAGGGATAACCGGGGAGCTGTTTTTT. This sequence encodes CASRGTGITGELFF.

This clonotype was observed at least ten times. The rearrangement links TRBV6-2 or TRBV6-3 to TRBJ1-5; D gene ambiguous. Germline V CDR1 and CDR2: MNHEY, SVGEGT. Trimming removed 5 bases at V and 11 bases at J, with 13 bases between. The CDR3 spans 12 residues. CDR3 nucleotides: TGTGCCAGCAGTCGAGCGGGTAAGTCCCAGCATTTT. Translating gives CASSRAGKSQHF.

This clonotype appeared many times. The gene calls are TRBV29-1 and TRBJ1-5; D not certain. Trimming took off 4 bases at V and 5 bases at J, with 12 bases between the two ends. The CDR3 consists of 13 residues. Germline CDR1 reads SQVTM; CDR2 reads ANQGSEA. The CDR3 here is CSVAGLRDQPQHF. In DNA, the CDR3 is TGCAGCGTTGCCGGACTTCGAGATCAGCCCCAGCATTTT.

The sample holds many counts of this clonotype. CDR3 DNA sequence: TGCAGTGCAGGAAAGGACAGGGGCTACGAGCAGTACTTC. This encodes CSAGKDRGYEQYF. The chain uses TRBV20-1 and TRBJ2-7, with 9 bases fitting TRBD1. The germline V gene encodes CDR1 DFQATT and CDR2 SNEGSKA (reference sequence). J lost 3 bases, V lost 6 bases, and 6 bases had no gene match. This CDR3 region has 13 residues.

This clonotype has ten or more counts. The V gene is TRBV12-3 or TRBV12-4, the J gene TRBJ1-2, with D possibly matching TRBD1 (5 bases). This CDR3 has 13 residues. Trimming left V 3 bases short and J 1 base short, with 6 bases between. CDR3 region: CASSFQGNYGYTF. In DNA form, the CDR3 reads TGTGCCAGCAGTTTTCAGGGTAACTATGGCTACACCTTC.

J is TRBJ1-2 and V is TRBV20-1; 11 positions agree with TRBD1. This CDR3 spans 15 amino acids. Germline trimming cut 6 bases from V and 5 bases from J; bases unmatched to any gene: 11. The germline gives CDR1 DFQATT, CDR2 SNEGSKA (reference sequence). The CDR3 region is CSAGDRGFGGYGYTF. The DNA of the CDR3 is TGCAGTGCAGGGGACAGGGGGTTCGGAGGATATGGCTACACCTTC.

This clonotype was found many times. The rearrangement links TRBV20-1 to TRBJ2-5; D might be TRBD1 (6 bases). Germline CDR1 and CDR2: DFQATT and SNEGSKA (reference sequence). The CDR3 has 16 amino acids. Trimming pared 6 bases from V and 1 base from J, leaving 21 bases between. CDR3 protein: CSALLGSGDTQETQYF. The CDR3 coding sequence is TGCAGTGCCTTACTAGGATCAGGGGATACCCAAGAGACCCAGTACTTC.

J is TRBJ2-7 and V is TRBV12-3 or TRBV12-4; D remains unclear. V gave up 3 bases and J gave up 5 bases, with 14 bases separating them. CDR3 length: 14 residues. The CDR3 loop reads CASSFTRTLDEQYF. DNA for the CDR3: TGTGCCAGCAGTTTTACCAGGACCTTGGACGAGCAGTACTTC.

This clonotype was seen ten or more times. This CDR3 is CASSYSLEYDGYTF. DNA of the CDR3: TGTGCCAGCAGTTACTCGTTAGAGTATGATGGCTACACCTTC. V is TRBV6-5 and J is TRBJ1-2; D unresolved. The CDR3 covers 14 residues. With 0 bases removed from V and 6 bases from J, the gap between germline ends came to 11 bases. Germline-derived CDR1 and CDR2 are MNHEY and SVGAGI.

This chain connects TRBV14 to TRBJ2-2, with unresolved D. Germline V gene data show CDR1 as SGHDN and CDR2 as FVKESK. V lost 2 bases and J lost 4, with 8 bases in between. The CDR3 has 14 residues. The CDR3 coding sequence is TGTGCCAGCAGCCAAACTGATATCACCGGGGAGCTGTTTTTT. Its translation: CASSQTDITGELFF.

This clonotype was seen ten or more times. The V gene is TRBV12-3 or TRBV12-4, the J gene TRBJ2-5, with D unresolved. V was pared by 4 bases and J by 3 bases, with 9 bases between. This CDR3 spans 13 amino acids. The CDR3 nucleotides read TGTGCCAGCAGTTCCACCCAGAAAGAGACCCAGTACTTC. Translated: CASSSTQKETQYF.

V is TRBV20-1 and J is TRBJ2-7; 8 bases line up with TRBD1. CDR3 length equals 14 residues. Unmatched junction bases numbered 4, after V lost 1 base and J lost 2 bases. CDR1 and CDR2 from the germline V gene are DFQATT and SNEGSKA (reference sequence). Here the CDR3 reads CSARGQGLTYEQYF. In DNA form, the CDR3 reads TGCAGTGCTAGAGGACAGGGGCTTACCTACGAGCAGTACTTC.

This clonotype has at least ten counts. The chain links TRBV29-1 to TRBJ1-2; perhaps TRBD1 as D (6 bases). Germline lookup yields CDR1 SQVTM and CDR2 ANQGSEA. CDR3 length: 13 amino acids. Deletions cut 7 bases from V and 10 bases from J, with 22 bases between. CDR3 nucleotide sequence: TGCAGCGGGGCGACAACAAGGGGGGACTCCTACACCTTC. It encodes CSGATTRGDSYTF.

This clonotype showed up many times. The chain carries TRBV7-6 and TRBJ2-7; D might be TRBD1 (6 bases). V lost 5 bases to trimming and J lost 7 bases, with 18 bases between them. Germline CDR1 is SGHVS and CDR2 is FNYEAQ. There are 14 residues in the CDR3. For the CDR3, the DNA is TGTGCCAGCAGCCCCAGACAGGCGTCGGGGGAGCAGTACTTC. The encoded protein is CASSPRQASGEQYF.

This clonotype was counted ten times or more. CDR3: CSAGTAYEQYF. CDR3 nucleotide sequence: TGCAGCGCAGGGACAGCCTACGAGCAGTACTTC. J is TRBJ2-7 and V is TRBV29-1, with 7 bases lining up with TRBD1. The CDR3 covers 11 residues. The V and J ends lost 7 bases and 2 bases, in that order; junction bases with no gene match: 2. CDR1 and CDR2 from the germline V gene are SQVTM and ANQGSEA.

This clonotype appeared a few times. This rearrangement joins TRBV4-3 to TRBJ2-5; tentatively, D is TRBD2 (6 bases). In germline, CDR1 is LGHNA, CDR2 YSLEER. The V gene lost 4 bases and the J gene lost 5 bases, with 14 bases spanning the gap. The CDR3 loop spans 14 amino acids. The CDR3 DNA sequence: TGCGCCAGCAGCCGGCAGGAGGGTGACGAGACCCAGTACTTC. Translating gives CASSRQEGDETQYF.

This clonotype was detected ten times or more. This chain joins TRBV2 and TRBJ2-5; D may be TRBD2 (6 bases). The CDR3 is 17 residues long. Germline V gives CDR1 SNHLY, CDR2 FYNNEI. Trimming cost V 0 bases and J 7 bases, with 21 bases left between them. CDR3 nucleotide sequence: TGTGCCAGCAGTGAAGCTAGCGGCAGATCCCGTGGGGGGACCCAGTACTTC. Translating gives CASSEASGRSRGGTQYF.

At least ten counts were recorded for this clonotype. The V call is TRBV5-1, the J call TRBJ2-2; TRBD2 agrees at 7 bases. The trim removed 6 bases at V and 4 bases at J, leaving 12 bases unmatched. This CDR3 comprises 16 residues. Germline CDR1 SGHRS, CDR2 YFSETQ. Written as DNA, the CDR3 is TGCGCCAGCAACGGGGGGAGCCTAGTTGGCACCGGGGAGCTGTTTTTT. It codes for CASNGGSLVGTGELFF.

The chain carries TRBV7-9 and TRBJ2-7; TRBD1 might be the D (6 bases). Trimming stripped 7 bases from V and 3 bases from J, with 13 bases between. Germline CDR1 is SEHNR and CDR2 is FQNEAQ (reference sequence). The CDR3 is 13 residues long. CDR3 DNA: TGTGCCAGCAACGGGTACAGGGACTACGAGCAGTACTTC. This gives the protein CASNGYRDYEQYF.